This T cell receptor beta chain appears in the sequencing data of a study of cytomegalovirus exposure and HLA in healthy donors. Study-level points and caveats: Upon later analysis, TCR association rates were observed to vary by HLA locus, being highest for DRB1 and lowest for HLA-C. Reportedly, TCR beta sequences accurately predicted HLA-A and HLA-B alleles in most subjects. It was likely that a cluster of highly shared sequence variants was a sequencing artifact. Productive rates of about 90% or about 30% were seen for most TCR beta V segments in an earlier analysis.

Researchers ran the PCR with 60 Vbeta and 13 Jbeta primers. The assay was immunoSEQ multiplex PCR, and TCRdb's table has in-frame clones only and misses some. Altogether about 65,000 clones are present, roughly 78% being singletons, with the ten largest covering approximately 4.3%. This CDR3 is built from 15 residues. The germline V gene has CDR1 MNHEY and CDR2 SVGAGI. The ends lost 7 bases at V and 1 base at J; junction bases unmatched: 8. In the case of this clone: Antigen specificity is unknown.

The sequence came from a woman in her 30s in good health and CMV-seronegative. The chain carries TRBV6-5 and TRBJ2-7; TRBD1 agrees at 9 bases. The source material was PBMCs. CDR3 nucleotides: TGTGCCAGCACCCAAGGACAGGGGAGTTCCTACGAGCAGTACTTC. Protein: CASTQGQGSSYEQYF.